The TCR beta chain under discussion was sequenced for a study of blood T cell repertoires in COVID-19 (dated by TCRdb to 2019 to 2021). Describing the broader study: Collaborator samples came from the United States, Italy and Spain and covered acute and convalescent phases of COVID-19. The material from the prospective study consisted of cDNA or gDNA derived from T cells, B-cell-depleted T cells, or PBMCs. Deeply sampled blood TCRbeta repertoires from subjects exposed to, actively infected with, or recovered from COVID-19 were included in the dataset. The repertoires were released in a freely available public database intended as a resource for research on the immune response to SARS-CoV-2. The samples were drawn from two sources: the first 160 participants of the ongoing ImmuneRACE study, and 950 to 1,500 subjects contributed by 6 global collaborators. Sample metadata almost always included a de-identified subject ID, COVID-19 status, age in years and sex. HLA class I and class II types, where available, came from metadata supplied by the sample provider rather than from assay-based typing.

Overall results and qualifications from the work: How much clinical and demographic metadata was included differed by source and by participant, and the metadata was provided uncurated.

The collaborating institutions used their own protocols to collect whole blood in K2EDTA tubes. For TCRbeta analysis, collaborators shipped samples as frozen whole blood, isolated PBMCs, or DNA extracted from either of those sample types. This clone was picked up one time. The target of this receptor is not known. No per-base quality is available; no much larger clone lies one base away. The immunoSEQ Assay, a bias-controlled multiplex PCR, was used to amplify TCRbeta CDR3 regions from genomic DNA. Per the source publication's procedure: Within the assay, amplification of reference gene primers was used to estimate how many nucleated cells each sample contained. To quantify the absolute abundance of each unique TCRbeta CDR3 rearrangement, sequence reads were collapsed and filtered. For each sample, productive Simpson clonality was calculated as the square root of Simpson's diversity index over productive rearrangements. TCRdb retrieved this table from immuneACCESS and kept in-frame rearrangements only. Not all clones are present; in checked studies, unresolved V genes account for under half, and no reason is known for the remainder. V and J calls and clone size are as listed in that table; D and trimming were resolved from the DNA. The table for this sample lists under 170,000 clones; around 90% of them were counted only once. Of the sample, about 4% falls within the top ten clones.

V loses 7 bases, J loses 0 bases, and the germline ends lie 22 bases apart. The CDR1 and CDR2 encoded by the germline V gene are SGHVS and FQNEAQ. From the cysteine through the phenylalanine, the CDR3 covers 18 amino acids. The CDR3 DNA has 54 bases and is translated from base 1. This receptor chain uses TRBV7-8 and TRBJ1-3, with TRBD1 as a weak D call on 5 bases. This TCR derives from a woman aged 55-69 years with active or convalescent COVID-19. The sample taken for sequencing was peripheral blood. The encoded CDR3 is CASTIDRVQSYSGNTIYF. The DNA is as follows: TGTGCCAGCACTATCGACAGAGTACAGTCCTACTCTGGAAACACCATATATTTT.